Below are 2 T cell receptor beta chains sequenced from a single sample in a study of blood T cell repertoires in COVID-19. The table came from immunoSEQ multiplex PCR; TCRdb's copy has only in-frame clones and leaves some out. The sample has roughly 350,000 clones, roughly nine tenths seen once; the top ten hold less than 20%. Sequencing was carried out using PBMCs or T cells enriched from blood (not recorded which). The source is a woman younger than 45 who had recovered from COVID-19.

This chain joins TRBV28 and TRBJ1-1; TRBD1 matches 9 bases. V lost 4 bases, J lost 1 base, and 4 bases stayed unmatched. Looked up from germline, CDR1 is MDHEN and CDR2 is SYDVKM. This CDR3 region has 15 residues. The chain's CDR3 is CASSWDRAGNTEAFF. DNA for the CDR3: TGTGCCAGCAGTTGGGACAGGGCGGGGAACACTGAAGCTTTCTTT.

The chain has TRBV2 and TRBJ1-4; 9 bases match TRBD1. V dropped 2 bases and J dropped 8; count of bases not matched to a gene: 6. The CDR3 runs 15 residues. The germline V gene encodes CDR1 SNHLY and CDR2 FYNNEI. The CDR3 coding sequence is TGTGCCAGCAGTGAAATGGGACAGGGATGGGAAAAACTGTTTTTT. Encoded protein: CASSEMGQGWEKLFF.